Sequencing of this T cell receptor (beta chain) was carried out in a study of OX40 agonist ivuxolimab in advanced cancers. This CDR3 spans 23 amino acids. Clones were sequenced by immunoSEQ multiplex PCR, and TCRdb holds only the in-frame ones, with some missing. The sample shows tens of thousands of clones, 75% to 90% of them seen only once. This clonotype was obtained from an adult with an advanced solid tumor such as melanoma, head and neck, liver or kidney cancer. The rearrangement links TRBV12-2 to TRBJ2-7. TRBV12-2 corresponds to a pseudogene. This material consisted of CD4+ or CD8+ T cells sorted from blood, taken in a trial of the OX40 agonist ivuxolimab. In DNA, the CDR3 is TGTGCAAGTCGCACCCACTCGGGACAGAACCGGGACTATTATCGGAGATATCTTTACGAGCAGTACTTC. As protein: CASRTHSGQNRDYYRRYLYEQYF.